This T cell receptor (beta chain) originates from a study of T cell responses to AZD1222 COVID-19 vaccine. Only in-frame clones appear in the TCRdb table, and some are missing; sequencing was by immunoSEQ multiplex PCR. The repertoire holds around 78,000 clones, roughly 87% seen once, with nearly 25% in the top ten. Germline V CDR1 and CDR2: MDHEN, SYDVKM. The germline V and J ends were trimmed by 1 base and 4 bases, with 5 bases remaining between them. The CDR3 is 13 amino acids. This TCR came from an adult in good health. The chain employs TRBV28 and TRBJ1-5; D call uncertain. The source material was peripheral blood, sampled on day 0 of AZD1222 vaccination. CDR3 protein: CASSLSVNQPQHF. In DNA form, the CDR3 reads TGTGCCAGCAGTTTATCAGTAAATCAGCCCCAGCATTTT.